The 19 T cell receptor beta chains in this list originate from one sample, sequenced in a study of PD-1 blockade in classical Hodgkin lymphoma. As for time point: cycle 4 day 1 (C4D1), after 6 weeks of nivolumab. Each patient relapsed following autologous stem cell transplantation, and prior brentuximab vedotin exposure differed. Some clones are missing from TCRdb's copy, which holds only in-frame ones; the method was immunoSEQ multiplex PCR. The profile covers over 75,000 clones, with about nine tenths appearing a single time and around 2.7% taken by the ten largest. The sequences come from peripheral blood mononuclear cells (PBMCs), collected before the fourth cycle of nivolumab. These receptors were obtained from a human donor with classical Hodgkin lymphoma.

The CDR3 sequence is CATSRAPQGDLAKNIQYF. The CDR3 DNA is TGTGCCACCAGCAGAGCGCCACAGGGTGACCTAGCCAAAAACATTCAGTACTTC. V and J are TRBV15 and TRBJ2-4, with D tentatively TRBD1 (6 bases). V lost 1 base to trimming and J lost 0 bases, with 16 bases between them. Germline V lookup: CDR1 LNHNV, CDR2 YYDKDF (reference sequence). This CDR3 has 18 amino acids. The full variable domain, rest sourced from reference TRBV15 and TRBJ2-4, is DAMVIQNPRYQVTQFGKPVTLSCSQTLNHNVMYWYQQKSSQAPKLLFHYYDKDFNNEADTPDNFQSRRPNTSFCFLDIRSPGLGDTAMYLCATSRAPQGDLAKNIQYFGAGTRLSVL.

The sample holds one count of this clone. The chain links TRBV21-1 to TRBJ1-5; the table gives TRBD1 as D, unverified against the DNA. TRBV21-1 is a listed pseudogene. The CDR3 spans 17 residues. CDR3 DNA: TGTGCCAGCAGCAAAGGGCTGACAGGGACTAGCAATCAGCCCCAGCATTTT. Translation: CASSKGLTGTSNQPQHF.

The sample holds a few counts of this clone. The chain carries TRBV28 and TRBJ2-2; TRBD1 aligns across 7 bases. V lost 3 bases to trimming and J lost 0 bases; unmatched junction nucleotides: 7. Germline V gene lookup returns CDR1 MDHEN and CDR2 SYDVKM. This CDR3 is built from 17 residues. CDR3 in DNA: TGTGCCAGCAGTTTTGTGTGGGGACAGACGAACACCGGGGAGCTGTTTTTT. This encodes CASSFVWGQTNTGELFF.

This rearrangement joins TRBV18 to TRBJ2-5; D possibly uses TRBD1 or TRBD2 (6 bases each). Germline V gene lookup returns CDR1 KGHSH and CDR2 LQKENI. The CDR3 spans 15 residues. Trimming pared 6 bases from V and 2 bases from J, leaving 16 bases between. The CDR3, as DNA: TGTGCCAGCTCCCCGGGGGCAGGATTACAAGAGACCCAGTACTTC. It specifies CASSPGAGLQETQYF.

The rearrangement joins TRBV7-9 to TRBJ1-5, with unresolved D. V was pared by 1 base and J by 2 bases, with 6 bases between. This CDR3 is built from 14 residues. The V gene's germline CDR1 is SEHNR and CDR2 FQNEAQ (reference sequence). In nucleotides, the CDR3 is TGTGCCAGCAGCTTAGGGGTTGGCAATCAGCCCCAGCATTTT. Its protein product is CASSLGVGNQPQHF.

The V gene is TRBV7-3, the J gene TRBJ2-3, with 11 nucleotides matching TRBD2. CDR3 length: 15 residues. V gave up 5 bases and J gave up 4 bases; unmatched junction bases: 5. Germline CDR1 is SGHTA and CDR2 is FQGTGA. In DNA form, the CDR3 reads TGTGCCAGCAGCATTAGCGGGGGGGCCGCAGATACGCAGTATTTT. Its protein product is CASSISGGAADTQYF. Based on the CDR3 plus reference TRBV7-3 and TRBJ2-3, the full variable domain is GAGVSQTPSNKVTEKGKYVELRCDPISGHTALYWYRQSLGQGPEFLIYFQGTGAADDSGLPNDRFFAVRPEGSVSTLKIQRTERGDSAVYLCASSISGGAADTQYFGPGTRLTVL.

V usage is TRBV15 and J usage is TRBJ1-2; TRBD1 matches 8 bases. The CDR3 has 14 amino acids. Germline V gene data show CDR1 as LNHNV and CDR2 as YYDKDF (reference sequence). V shed 3 bases, J shed 8 bases, and the junction held 8 bases outside the gene matches. The CDR3 DNA is TGTGCCACCAGCAGGGACAGGGTTACTCCGGGCTACACCTTC. Translated, it gives CATSRDRVTPGYTF. The complete variable domain, with remaining parts taken from reference TRBV15 and TRBJ1-2, reads DAMVIQNPRYQVTQFGKPVTLSCSQTLNHNVMYWYQQKSSQAPKLLFHYYDKDFNNEADTPDNFQSRRPNTSFCFLDIRSPGLGDTAMYLCATSRDRVTPGYTFGSGTRLTVV.

The rearrangement uses TRBV2 and TRBJ2-7; D is possibly TRBD1 (6 bases). The V end lost 4 bases, the J end lost 0 bases, and 13 bases lay between the germline ends. The CDR3 has 15 residues. Germline V CDR1 and CDR2: SNHLY, FYNNEI. CDR3 DNA: TGTGCCAGCAGTGGGACAGCACGTTTCTCCTACGAGCAGTACTTC. This encodes CASSGTARFSYEQYF.

V usage is TRBV6-1 and J usage is TRBJ1-2; 7 nucleotides line up with TRBD1. Germline-derived CDR1 and CDR2 are MNHNS and SASEGT. With 2 bases clipped from V and 0 bases from J, the junction kept 12 bases outside the gene matches. This CDR3 comprises 18 residues. CDR3 sequence (DNA): TGTGCCAGCAGTGAAAGGCCCCCGGGACAGTGGGCTAACTATGGCTACACCTTC. Protein: CASSERPPGQWANYGYTF.

This chain joins TRBV7-6 and TRBJ1-5, with D unresolved. Germline V gene data show CDR1 as SGHVS and CDR2 as FNYEAQ. V lost 3 bases to trimming and J lost 4 bases, with 16 bases between them. The CDR3 has 16 amino acids. Written as DNA, the CDR3 is TGTGCCAGCAGCTTGGGAGGAGACCCTAGGAATCAGCCCCAGCATTTT. Residues: CASSLGGDPRNQPQHF.

The chain carries TRBV19 and TRBJ2-3; no firm D call. The V gene's germline CDR1 is LNHDA and CDR2 SQIVND (reference sequence). This CDR3 is 13 amino acids long. V lost 3 bases to trimming and J lost 1 base, with 5 bases between them. The CDR3: CASSIGGTDTQYF. For the CDR3, the DNA is TGTGCCAGTAGTATTGGGGGCACAGATACGCAGTATTTT.

The chain carries TRBV7-9 and TRBJ2-7; either TRBD1 or TRBD2 may fit D (5 bases each). Per the germline V gene, CDR1 is SEHNR and CDR2 is FQNEAQ (reference sequence). CDR3 length: 15 amino acids. V gave up 2 bases and J gave up 2 bases, with 13 bases separating them. CDR3 sequence (DNA): TGTGCCAGCAGCTTACCCCCGGGACCTACCTACGAGCAGTACTTC. Translated, it gives CASSLPPGPTYEQYF.

The chain employs TRBV5-4 and TRBJ2-2; maybe TRBD2 (6 bases). The CDR3 consists of 14 residues. In germline, CDR1 is SGHNT, CDR2 YYREEE (reference sequence). V was shortened by 5 bases and J by 5 bases, with 13 bases between the two germline ends. The CDR3 bases are TGTGCCAGCAGTTCGGGGGTTGAGACCGGGGAGCTGTTTTTT. It encodes CASSSGVETGELFF.

CDR3 region: CASRDTGVAEAFF. The CDR3 nucleotides are TGTGCCAGCCGAGATACAGGGGTCGCTGAAGCTTTCTTT. The V and J genes are TRBV2 and TRBJ1-1, with 7 bases that match TRBD1. V lost 8 bases and J lost 6; bases outside the gene matches: 9. CDR3 size: 13 residues. Germline V lookup: CDR1 SNHLY, CDR2 FYNNEI.

The chain joins TRBV19 to TRBJ1-4; D is unresolved. From germline, CDR1 is LNHDA and CDR2 SQIVND (reference sequence). CDR3 length equals 13 residues. V lost 6 bases and J 5 bases, leaving 10 bases between the germline ends. CDR3: CASRLRENEKLFF. In DNA form, the CDR3 reads TGTGCCAGTAGATTACGGGAAAATGAAAAACTGTTTTTT.

The chain links TRBV15 to TRBJ2-2; no firm D call. The CDR3 runs to 15 residues. The germline V gene has CDR1 LNHNV and CDR2 YYDKDF (reference sequence). The V end was cut by 0 bases, the J end by 1 base, with 6 bases between. The CDR3 DNA follows: TGTGCCACCAGCAGAGATGGTGGGAACACCGGGGAGCTGTTTTTT. It codes for CATSRDGGNTGELFF.

The V gene is TRBV19, the J gene TRBJ1-1; D not resolved. Trimming stripped 1 base from V and 1 base from J, with 10 bases between. The CDR3 totals 15 residues. Germline lookup yields CDR1 LNHDA and CDR2 SQIVND (reference sequence). This CDR3 reads CASSIGPGQNTEAFF. CDR3 sequence (DNA): TGTGCCAGTAGTATAGGTCCAGGCCAGAACACTGAAGCTTTCTTT.

The rearrangement uses TRBV7-6 and TRBJ1-4, with TRBD1 as a possible D gene (6 bases). The V gene's germline CDR1 is SGHVS and CDR2 FNYEAQ. Between the trimmed V and J ends, which lost 6 bases and 8 bases, there was a span of 13 bases. CDR3 length: 13 amino acids. The DNA of the CDR3 is TGTGCCAGCAGAAGTGCAGGGGCAGAAAAACTGTTTTTT. It specifies CASRSAGAEKLFF. Based on the CDR3 plus reference TRBV7-6 and TRBJ1-4, the full variable domain is GAGVSQSPRYKVTKRGQDVALRCDPISGHVSLYWYRQALGQGPEFLTYFNYEAQQDKSGLPNDRFSAERPEGSISTLTIQRTEQRDSAMYRCASRSAGAEKLFFGSGTQLSVL.

V and J are TRBV7-2 and TRBJ1-1; D gene ambiguous. Looked up from germline, CDR1 is SGHTA and CDR2 is FQGNSA. V was pared by 2 bases and J by 5 bases, with 12 bases between. The length of the CDR3 is 14 residues. The CDR3, as DNA: TGTGCCAGCAGCTTAAATCTGTGGTTGACTGAAGCTTTCTTT. This codes for CASSLNLWLTEAFF.